These T cell receptor beta chains were read from a single sample in a study of blood T cells in healthy people across ages. TCRdb reanalysed the 5' RACE reads using MiXCR and keeps one entry per CDR3 protein. The sample holds more than 550,000 distinct CDR3 sequences, 22% seen once. The sample taken for sequencing was blood. The receptors come from a man aged 70-80 years in good health. Both conserved end residues are part of each CDR3. The D gene is left open where the match is weak. The size field is filled for only some rows; it gives once, few, many or a size class.

length: 14
V: TRBV7-9
size: few
J: TRBJ1-2
D: -
CDR3: CASSRPQGLYGYTF
DNA: TGTGCCAGCAGCCGCCCTCAGGGCCTCTATGGCTACACCTTC

length: 14
V: TRBV6-6
size: -
J: TRBJ2-7
D: -
CDR3: CASSYSRFGGEQYF
DNA: TGTGCCAGCAGTTACTCACGGTTCGGTGGCGAGCAGTACTTC

length: 17
V: TRBV12-3/TRBV12-4
size: -
J: TRBJ2-6
D: -
CDR3: CASSLTLGPLGANVLTF
DNA: TGTGCCAGCAGTTTAACCCTGGGTCCTCTTGGGGCCAACGTCCTGACTTTC

length: 17
V: TRBV6-1
size: few
J: TRBJ2-4
D: TRBD1
CDR3: CASTDRGDPLSKNIQYF
DNA: TGTGCCAGTACAGACAGGGGAGATCCTCTATCCAAAAACATTCAGTACTTC

length: 12
V: TRBV2
size: -
J: TRBJ1-2
D: -
CDR3: CAAGDGNYGYTF
DNA: TGTGCCGCGGGGGACGGAAACTATGGCTACACCTTC

length: 16
V: TRBV14
size: few
J: TRBJ2-3
D: -
CDR3: CASSQVIGTSRDTQYF
DNA: TGTGCCAGCAGCCAAGTGATAGGCACATCTCGGGATACGCAGTATTTT

length: 12
V: TRBV2
size: -
J: TRBJ1-4
D: -
CDR3: CATLGTNEKLFF
DNA: TGTGCCACCCTGGGAACTAATGAAAAACTGTTTTTT

length: 13
V: TRBV20-1
size: once
J: TRBJ1-2
D: -
CDR3: CSATGRDTYGYTF
DNA: TGCAGTGCTACTGGCAGGGACACCTATGGCTACACCTTC

length: 15
V: TRBV7-9
size: -
J: TRBJ1-4
D: -
CDR3: CASSFQGSTNEKLFF
DNA: TGTGCCAGCAGCTTCCAGGGGTCGACTAATGAAAAACTGTTTTTT

length: 14
V: TRBV7-9
size: few
J: TRBJ1-1
D: TRBD1
CDR3: CASSGQGSNTEAFF
DNA: TGTGCCAGCAGCGGACAGGGATCGAACACTGAAGCTTTCTTT

length: 14
V: TRBV3-1
size: -
J: TRBJ2-5
D: TRBD2
CDR3: CASTQGLAVETQYF
DNA: TGTGCCAGCACGCAGGGACTAGCGGTAGAGACCCAGTACTTC

length: 16
V: TRBV7-9
size: -
J: TRBJ1-1
D: -
CDR3: CASSLAGQAENTEAFF
DNA: TGTGCCAGCAGCTTAGCGGGACAAGCGGAGAACACTGAAGCTTTCTTT

length: 13
V: TRBV30
size: -
J: TRBJ1-6
D: TRBD1
CDR3: CAWDRGNNSPLHF
DNA: TGTGCCTGGGACAGGGGGAATAATTCACCCCTCCACTTT

length: 17
V: TRBV4-1
size: many
J: TRBJ2-3
D: TRBD2
CDR3: CASSQDSAGVSTDTQYF
DNA: TGCGCCAGCAGCCAAGATTCCGCGGGAGTGAGCACAGATACGCAGTATTTT

length: 15
V: TRBV28
size: -
J: TRBJ2-1
D: -
CDR3: CASTLGQNANNEQFF
DNA: TGTGCCAGCACTCTCGGACAGAACGCCAACAATGAGCAGTTCTTC

length: 17
V: TRBV19
size: once
J: TRBJ2-3
D: -
CDR3: CASSIPLASPLTDTQYF
DNA: TGTGCCAGTAGTATCCCCCTGGCAAGCCCCCTCACAGATACGCAGTATTTT

length: 11
V: TRBV12-3/TRBV12-4
size: -
J: TRBJ1-1
D: -
CDR3: CASAGATEAFF
DNA: TGTGCCAGCGCGGGGGCCACTGAAGCTTTCTTT

length: 16
V: TRBV5-1
size: few
J: TRBJ2-1
D: TRBD2
CDR3: CASKGATGGDYNEQFF
DNA: TGCGCCAGCAAAGGGGCAACCGGGGGGGATTACAATGAGCAGTTCTTC

length: 13
V: TRBV7-9
size: few
J: TRBJ1-1
D: -
CDR3: CASSFSLDTEAFF
DNA: TGTGCCAGCAGCTTTAGTCTGGACACTGAAGCTTTCTTT

length: 14
V: TRBV3-1
size: -
J: TRBJ1-1
D: -
CDR3: CASSQAHGGTEAFF
DNA: TGTGCCAGCAGCCAAGCCCATGGTGGCACTGAAGCTTTCTTT

length: 15
V: TRBV6-1
size: few
J: TRBJ2-1
D: -
CDR3: CASSRAGLAYNEQFF
DNA: TGTGCCAGCAGTAGAGCGGGTTTAGCCTACAATGAGCAGTTCTTC

length: 14
V: TRBV7-9
size: -
J: TRBJ2-5
D: -
CDR3: CASSLSWRVETQYF
DNA: TGTGCCAGCAGCTTAAGCTGGAGAGTCGAGACCCAGTACTTC

length: 12
V: TRBV29-1
size: -
J: TRBJ1-2
D: -
CDR3: CSVEWQVQGYTF
DNA: TGCAGCGTTGAATGGCAGGTTCAAGGCTACACCTTC

length: 14
V: TRBV11-2
size: once
J: TRBJ2-3
D: -
CDR3: CASSPGPLSDTQYF
DNA: TGTGCCAGCAGCCCGGGCCCCCTCTCAGATACGCAGTATTTT

length: 14
V: TRBV10-3
size: many
J: TRBJ2-5
D: TRBD1
CDR3: CAISFGTDQETQYF
DNA: TGTGCCATCAGCTTCGGGACAGACCAAGAGACCCAGTACTTC

length: 15
V: TRBV5-1
size: -
J: TRBJ1-2
D: TRBD1
CDR3: CASSPGQAPNYGYTF
DNA: TGCGCCAGCAGCCCTGGACAGGCACCTAACTATGGCTACACCTTC

length: 19
V: TRBV5-1
size: -
J: TRBJ2-3
D: TRBD2
CDR3: CASSLEGTSGALSTDTQYF
DNA: TGCGCCAGCAGCCTCGAAGGGACTAGCGGGGCCCTGAGCACAGATACGCAGTATTTT

length: 15
V: TRBV7-9
size: -
J: TRBJ1-2
D: -
CDR3: CASSLGGGINYGYTF
DNA: TGTGCCAGCAGCTTAGGTGGAGGAATAAACTATGGCTACACCTTC